Reported below is one T cell receptor (beta chain). This sample stems from a study of blood T cell repertoires in COVID-19. At the level of the study: PBMCs, B-cell-depleted T cells, or T cells provided the cDNA or gDNA that made up the material.

Trimming stripped 6 bases from V and 9 bases from J, with 15 bases between. Germline CDR1 and CDR2: MNHEY and SVGAGI. The CDR3 is 14 residues long. In the authors' workflow: Amplification of reference gene primers provided the estimated nucleated cell counts. Sequencing used immunoSEQ multiplex PCR; TCRdb keeps in-frame clones, though not all of them. That table supplies the V and J calls and clone size; D and trimming were determined from the DNA. The repertoire includes approximately 25,000 clones, 84% of them detected once, and about 42% sits in the top ten. V usage is TRBV6-5 and J usage is TRBJ1-6; the D is unclear. The sample was peripheral blood. This receptor was identified in a woman of 80 years or more with acute or convalescent COVID-19. The CDR3 region is CASSDPPGSSPLHF. Here the CDR3 DNA reads TGTGCCAGCAGCGACCCGCCGGGAAGTTCACCCCTCCACTTT.